These 10 T cell receptor beta chains originate from one sample sequenced in a study of a mutant IDH1 vaccine in newly diagnosed glioma. The table came from immunoSEQ multiplex PCR; TCRdb's copy has only in-frame clones and leaves some out. The sample shows tens of thousands of clones, 75% to 90% of them seen only once. These receptors lack a known antigen. Time point indicated: week 47, end of study. In the vaccine, a single dose held 300 ug of the mutant IDH1 20-mer peptide, along with topical imiquimod. Sequencing used PBMCs, obtained from a glioma patient whose treatment included an IDH1 peptide vaccine. These receptors were obtained from a woman aged 50 to 60 with glioma.

The chain combines TRBV6-5 with TRBJ2-2; no firm D call. The V end lost 9 bases, the J end lost 2 bases, and 16 bases lay between the germline ends. The CDR3 runs to 15 residues. Germline CDR1 reads MNHEY; CDR2 reads SVGAGI. Here the CDR3 DNA reads TGTGCCAGTATGGTCGGAACAGTCAACACCGGGGAGCTGTTTTTT. Translating gives CASMVGTVNTGELFF.

This chain connects TRBV6-1 to TRBJ1-5; 8 bases agree with TRBD1. The V and J ends lost 8 bases and 7 bases, in that order; junction bases with no gene match: 10. CDR3 length: 14 residues. Per germline, CDR1 MNHNS and CDR2 SASEGT. For the CDR3, the DNA is TGTGCCAGCGCCCTGGACAGGGTGGACCAGCCCCAGCATTTT. It codes for CASALDRVDQPQHF.

The rearrangement links TRBV5-6 to TRBJ2-7; a weak D match, TRBD1 (5 bases). V shed 7 bases and J shed 1 base, with 15 bases lying between them. Germline values: CDR1 SGHDT, CDR2 YYEEEE. CDR3 size: 14 residues. CDR3 DNA sequence: TGTGCCAGCGGATATACAGGTCCTTCCTACGAGCAGTACTTC. Its translation: CASGYTGPSYEQYF.

The rearrangement uses TRBV4-1 and TRBJ1-1; TRBD1 might be the D (5 bases). The length of the CDR3 is 15 residues. Germline assignment: CDR1 MGHRA and CDR2 YSYEKL. Trimming removed 3 bases at V and 6 bases at J, with 17 bases between. CDR3 sequence (DNA): TGCGCCAGCAGCCACCCCCAGGGTAAAGTATCTGAAGCTTTCTTT. As protein: CASSHPQGKVSEAFF.

The J gene is TRBJ1-1, the V gene TRBV6-1; D is ambiguous. CDR3 length: 14 residues. Germline lookup yields CDR1 MNHNS and CDR2 SASEGT. V was cut by 5 bases and J by 1 base, with 11 bases left in between. The CDR3, as DNA: TGTGCCAGCAGTCGGGAGCCTTCGAACACTGAAGCTTTCTTT. Protein product: CASSREPSNTEAFF.

The CDR3 reads CASSLAAQEQYF. The CDR3 bases are TGTGCCAGCAGCTTGGCAGCGCAAGAGCAGTACTTC. The J gene is TRBJ2-7, the V gene TRBV5-5; no clear D. The length of the CDR3 is 12 residues. The V gene's germline CDR1 is SGHKS and CDR2 YYEKEE (reference sequence). V lost 0 bases, J lost 7 bases, and 8 bases lay in between.

The chain uses TRBV7-9 and TRBJ2-1; 11 bases are shared with TRBD2. CDR3 size: 15 residues. The V segment lost 1 base and the J segment 7 bases; nucleotides outside the gene matches: 3. Germline CDR1 reads SEHNR; CDR2 reads FQNEAQ (reference sequence). The CDR3 loop reads CASSLELAGENEQFF. CDR3 DNA sequence: TGTGCCAGCAGCTTAGAACTAGCGGGGGAGAATGAGCAGTTCTTC.

The rearrangement joins TRBV5-1 to TRBJ2-7; D remains unclear. Trimming took off 0 bases at V and 0 bases at J, with 13 bases between the two ends. CDR1 is SGHRS, CDR2 YFSETQ, per germline. CDR3 size: 16 residues. CDR3 bases: TGCGCCAGCAGCTTGGGGCTGGATCTCAGCTCCTACGAGCAGTACTTC. It yields the protein CASSLGLDLSSYEQYF.

The chain is built from TRBV9 and TRBJ2-3; TRBD2 aligns across 8 bases. Germline CDR1 is SGDLS and CDR2 is YYNGEE. V dropped 4 bases and J dropped 0; count of bases not matched to a gene: 7. The CDR3 length is 16 residues. The CDR3 DNA follows: TGTGCCAGCAGCCCACGGGGCGGGGGGAGCACAGATACGCAGTATTTT. This codes for CASSPRGGGSTDTQYF.

This clone was picked up one time. The CDR3 DNA reads as TGTGCCAGCAGTGAAGAGTATGGCTACACCTTC. Translation gives CASSEEYGYTF. The chain couples TRBV6-1 to TRBJ1-2, with unresolved D. Germline-derived CDR1 and CDR2 are MNHNS and SASEGT. The V end was cut by 1 base, the J end by 5 bases, with 2 bases between. CDR3 length: 11 amino acids.